This T cell receptor (beta chain) was identified in a study of T cells after yellow fever vaccination. Study background: The fractions with low cell numbers were processed using SMART-Seq v4 Ultra Low Input. Findings of the study overall: Among primary-vaccination clones, most reappeared after the booster, at roughly 95% for CD4 and 88% for CD8.

Germline V gives CDR1 KGHDR, CDR2 SFDVKD. J gave up 4 bases and V 3 bases, and 5 bases lay outside the gene matches. This CDR3 region has 15 residues. Universal primer sites and UMIs were introduced during 5'RACE template-switching synthesis of TCR cDNA. MiXCR, applied by TCRdb to the 5' RACE reads, yields one record per CDR3 protein. The data hold under 300,000 distinct CDR3 sequences, with 6.5% to 7.5% observed a single time. This clonotype showed up just a few times. The target antigen is unknown. The sequencing used CD4+ T cells sorted from PBMCs, collected on the day of the yellow fever booster vaccination. The V gene is TRBV24-1, the J gene TRBJ2-5; 9 bases are a match to TRBD1. The source of this sequence is a young man who received the YFV17D yellow fever vaccine. CDR3 in DNA: TGTGCCACCAGTGATCCGGGACAGGGTGTAGAGACCCAGTACTTC. Translation: CATSDPGQGVETQYF.